The present T cell receptor beta chain was sequenced within a study of cytomegalovirus exposure and HLA in healthy donors. Study results and caveats: Investigators reported approximately 150 TCR beta chains as tied to cytomegalovirus.

Trimming shortened V by 4 bases and J by 4 bases, and 13 bases separated the two germline ends. Germline loops: CDR1 SGDLS, CDR2 YYNGEE. The CDR3 totals 14 residues. In regard to this clone: Its target is unknown.

PCR involved 60 Vbeta and 13 Jbeta primers. Produced via immunoSEQ multiplex PCR; TCRdb's table is partial and in-frame only. Here the sample spans more than 85,000 clones, less than 85% being singletons. The clonotype was recovered from a man between 25 and 39 years old in good health and CMV-seropositive. The chain employs TRBV9 and TRBJ2-3, with D possibly being TRBD1 (6 bases). Source material: PBMCs. CDR3 bases: TGTGCCAGCAGCCCGTTACAGGGACCAGATACGCAGTATTTT. Its protein product is CASSPLQGPDTQYF. Supplemented by reference TRBV9 and TRBJ2-3, the full variable domain reads DSGVTQTPKHLITATGQRVTLRCSPRSGDLSVYWYQQSLDQGLQFLIQYYNGEERAKGNILERFSAQQFPDLHSELNLSSLELGDSALYFCASSPLQGPDTQYFGPGTRLTVL.